Below, one T cell receptor (beta chain) is given with its context. Its antigen is undetermined. Assay used: immunoSEQ multiplex PCR; TCRdb lists only in-frame clones, some missing. The sample lists about 73,000 clones, 92% occurring once. The data were taken from a study of human versus mouse CDR3 diversity and MHC coevolution. Overall study results and limits: Humans had the largest estimated TCR beta repertoire, about 1.5 million clonotypes.

The material sequenced was naive CD4+ T cells from blood. Subset here: CD45RO-negative CD62L-positive naive CD4 T cells. The receptor was derived from a person aged 30 to 70 in good health.

The CDR3 DNA follows: TGTGCCAGCAGCTCCCCACAGAACACTGAAGCTTTCTTT. This codes for CASSSPQNTEAFF. The chain is built from TRBV5-4 and TRBJ1-1, with unresolved D. Trimming took off 3 bases at V and 1 base at J, with 7 bases between the two ends. Germline V gene lookup returns CDR1 SGHNT and CDR2 YYREEE (reference sequence). This CDR3 spans 13 amino acids.